What follows are 27 T cell receptor beta chains derived from one specimen sequenced in a study of T cell responses to AZD1222 COVID-19 vaccine. Only in-frame clones appear in the TCRdb table, and some are missing; sequencing was by immunoSEQ multiplex PCR. The sample lists over 65,000 clones, approximately 90% seen once, with approximately 5.8% in the top ten. Material: peripheral blood, obtained on day 0 of AZD1222 vaccination. These receptors originate from an adult in good health.

This clone was seen just once. The genes are TRBV19 and TRBJ2-7, with TRBD2 identical over 13 bases. The CDR3 extends over 15 amino acids. The junction had 6 bases not matched to a gene; V was cut back by 7 bases and J by 3 bases. Germline loops: CDR1 LNHDA, CDR2 SQIVND (reference sequence). This CDR3 reads CASKLWTSGGYEQYF. In DNA, the CDR3 is TGTGCCAGTAAACTTTGGACTAGCGGGGGCTACGAGCAGTACTTC.

This chain uses TRBV5-6 with TRBJ1-3; D gene ambiguous. The ends were cut back, 5 bases at V and 0 bases at J, with 9 bases in the middle. Looked up from germline, CDR1 is SGHDT and CDR2 is YYEEEE. The CDR3 is 14 amino acids. The CDR3 DNA sequence: TGTGCCAGCAGGATTAAAGGCTCTGGAAACACCATATATTTT. It yields the protein CASRIKGSGNTIYF.

V usage is TRBV11-2 and J usage is TRBJ2-5; D perhaps matches TRBD2 (5 bases). This CDR3 has 14 amino acids. Germline V gene sequence: CDR1 SGHAT, CDR2 FQNNGV. Deletions cut 4 bases from V and 5 bases from J, with 14 bases between. This chain's CDR3 is CASSSVITGETQYF. CDR3 bases: TGTGCCAGCAGCTCGGTTATTACGGGGGAGACCCAGTACTTC.

Written as DNA, the CDR3 is TGTGCCAGCAGCCCACGGGGGGACACCGGGGAGCTGTTTTTT. Protein sequence: CASSPRGDTGELFF. The chain is built from TRBV9 and TRBJ2-2; 7 bases align to TRBD2. From germline, CDR1 is SGDLS and CDR2 YYNGEE. J was trimmed by 3 bases and V by 4 bases; bases with no gene match: 3. The CDR3 extends over 14 amino acids.

This chain connects TRBV12-3 or TRBV12-4 to TRBJ2-7; no reliable D call. The ends were cut back, 3 bases at V and 3 bases at J, with 6 bases in the middle. CDR3 length equals 12 residues. CDR3 sequence: CASSLGNYEQYF. The CDR3 coding sequence is TGTGCCAGCAGTTTGGGCAACTACGAGCAGTACTTC.

Written as DNA, the CDR3 is TGTGCCAGCAGCCAAGGTTGGAGTCCCTACGAGCAGTACTTC. Protein sequence: CASSQGWSPYEQYF. The chain carries TRBV3-1 (or the pseudogene TRBV3-2) and TRBJ2-7; D not resolved. V was pared by 1 base and J by 2 bases, with 9 bases between. Germline CDR1 reads LGHDT; CDR2 reads YNNKEL (reference sequence). The CDR3 spans 14 residues.

This clone was counted only a few times. This chain connects TRBV18 to TRBJ2-1, with TRBD2 as a possible D gene (6 bases). The V gene's germline CDR1 is KGHSH and CDR2 LQKENI. The CDR3 spans 15 residues. V lost 0 bases and J lost 7, with 13 bases in between. DNA of the CDR3: TGTGCCAGCTCACCACCGATTGAGGGGACTAATGAGCAGTTCTTC. As protein: CASSPPIEGTNEQFF.

This chain connects TRBV11-3 to TRBJ2-1; 11 bases are a match to TRBD2. Trimming took 5 bases from V and 9 from J; bases not matched to a gene: 12. Germline V CDR1 and CDR2: SGHNT, YENEEA. CDR3 length: 16 amino acids. DNA for the CDR3: TGTGCCAGCAGCCGCGGACTAGCGGGCGGGCCGGGTGAGCAGTTCTTC. Translating gives CASSRGLAGGPGEQFF.

The genes are TRBV12-3 or TRBV12-4 and TRBJ1-2; 8 bases agree with TRBD1. The V and J ends lost 5 bases and 8 bases, in that order; junction bases with no gene match: 7. The CDR3 has 13 residues. CDR3 sequence (DNA): TGTGCCAGCAGTACCGGACAGGGCGAAGGCTACACCTTC. Encoded protein: CASSTGQGEGYTF.

A remark on this clone: This same CDR3 is encoded by further DNA sequences in the sample. This chain joins TRBV5-6 and TRBJ2-7; D is possibly TRBD1 (7 bases). This CDR3 is 14 amino acids long. Trimming pared 0 bases from V and 4 bases from J, leaving 11 bases between. Germline V gene sequence: CDR1 SGHDT, CDR2 YYEEEE. This chain's CDR3 is CASSLVQGGYEQYF. The CDR3 DNA reads as TGTGCCAGCAGCTTGGTGCAGGGGGGTTACGAGCAGTACTTC.

The chain has TRBV7-3 and TRBJ2-3, with D maybe TRBD2 (7 bases). V was pared by 1 base and J by 2 bases, with 13 bases between. This CDR3 region has 16 residues. CDR1 SGHTA and CDR2 FQGTGA come from the germline V gene. Here the CDR3 DNA reads TGTGCCAGCAGCTTAAATGGGGGGGCGGTCACAGATACGCAGTATTTT. Amino acids: CASSLNGGAVTDTQYF.

The sample holds a few counts of this clone. J is TRBJ1-2 and V is TRBV6-5, with 9 bases lining up with TRBD1. CDR3 size: 15 residues. The germline V gene encodes CDR1 MNHEY and CDR2 SVGAGI. Germline trimming cut 4 bases from V and 4 bases from J; bases unmatched to any gene: 7. DNA for the CDR3: TGTGCCAGCAGTTCTCGGACAGGGGCCTTCTATGGCTACACCTTC. Its protein is CASSSRTGAFYGYTF.

This clone was counted a single time. The V gene is TRBV6-2 or TRBV6-3, the J gene TRBJ1-5; D perhaps matches TRBD1 (5 bases). The CDR3 runs 15 residues. The germline V gene encodes CDR1 MNHEY and CDR2 SVGEGT. Trimming left V 2 bases short and J 5 bases short, with 13 bases between. The CDR3 DNA is TGTGCCAGCAGTTACGGCGGGACGTTGCATCAGCCCCAGCATTTT. Protein sequence: CASSYGGTLHQPQHF.

V is TRBV28 and J is TRBJ1-1; D gene ambiguous. V lost 4 bases, J lost 1 base, and 16 bases lay in between. There are 16 residues in the CDR3. CDR1 and CDR2 from the germline V gene are MDHEN and SYDVKM. CDR3: CASSYAGGWRNTEAFF. CDR3 coding DNA: TGTGCCAGCAGTTACGCGGGAGGTTGGAGGAACACTGAAGCTTTCTTT.

The rearrangement uses TRBV5-5 and TRBJ1-5; tentative D call: TRBD1 (5 bases). The CDR3 loop spans 14 amino acids. The V end was cut by 4 bases, the J end by 5 bases, with 13 bases between. Germline CDR1 and CDR2: SGHKS and YYEKEE (reference sequence). CDR3 amino acids: CASSRRDGDQPQHF. Here the CDR3 DNA reads TGTGCCAGCAGCCGCAGGGACGGAGATCAGCCCCAGCATTTT.

The chain employs TRBV25-1 and TRBJ1-1; D remains ambiguous. CDR3 size: 15 residues. With 2 bases removed from V and 1 base from J, the gap between germline ends came to 11 bases. Germline V gene sequence: CDR1 MGHDK, CDR2 SYGVNS. Here the CDR3 DNA reads TGTGCCAGCAGTGAAGTCTCGGCCAAGAACACTGAAGCTTTCTTT. This sequence encodes CASSEVSAKNTEAFF.

The genes are TRBV4-3 and TRBJ1-6, with D possibly matching TRBD1 (6 bases). Trimming cost V 2 bases and J 7 bases, with 18 bases left between them. CDR1 and CDR2 from the germline V gene are LGHNA and YSLEER. This CDR3 spans 17 amino acids. The CDR3 protein is CASSQIPRGADNSPLHF. In DNA, the CDR3 is TGCGCCAGCAGCCAAATCCCCCGGGGGGCGGACAATTCACCCCTCCACTTT.

This clone was seen once. This chain joins TRBV12-5 and TRBJ1-3; no reliable D call. The CDR3 contains 14 residues. Deletions cut 0 bases from V and 4 bases from J, with 7 bases between. The V gene's germline CDR1 is LGHNT and CDR2 FRNRAP. CDR3 nucleotide sequence: TGTGCTAGTGGTTTGGTACCTCCCGGAAACACCATATATTTT. Translation gives CASGLVPPGNTIYF.

J is TRBJ1-2 and V is TRBV6-5, with TRBD1 identical over 8 bases. The CDR3 is 14 amino acids. V was clipped by 4 bases and J by 4 bases; unmatched bases: 5. Looked up from germline, CDR1 is MNHEY and CDR2 is SVGAGI. DNA of the CDR3: TGTGCCAGCAGTTGGACAGGGAAGACCTATGGCTACACCTTC. Protein: CASSWTGKTYGYTF.

This rearrangement joins TRBV19 to TRBJ1-2; D is undetermined. The CDR3 is 13 amino acids. Trimming removed 3 bases from V and 1 base from J, with 6 bases in between. The germline CDR1 and CDR2 sequences are LNHDA and SQIVND (reference sequence). The CDR3 reads CASSMEYNYGYTF. CDR3 nucleotide sequence: TGTGCCAGTAGTATGGAGTATAACTATGGCTACACCTTC.

The chain is built from TRBV6-5 and TRBJ1-1; possible D gene TRBD1, 5 bases. Per germline, CDR1 MNHEY and CDR2 SVGAGI. V lost 2 bases, J lost 2 bases, and 12 bases lay in between. There are 15 residues in the CDR3. The CDR3 here is CASSYGASFNTEAFF. The CDR3 nucleotides read TGTGCCAGCAGTTACGGGGCGAGCTTTAACACTGAAGCTTTCTTT.

The CDR3 protein is CASSLGLEGANVLTF. The DNA for the CDR3 is TGTGCCAGCAGCTTAGGGCTCGAAGGGGCCAACGTCCTGACTTTC. The V and J genes are TRBV7-3 and TRBJ2-6; D unclear. The CDR3 length is 15 residues. V was pared by 2 bases and J by 4 bases, with 9 bases between. Germline V CDR1 and CDR2: SGHTA, FQGTGA.

J is TRBJ2-3 and V is TRBV12-5, with D uncertain. Deletions cut 3 bases from V and 0 bases from J, with 4 bases between. Germline values: CDR1 LGHNT, CDR2 FRNRAP. The CDR3 consists of 13 residues. CDR3 sequence reads: CASGLPSTDTQYF. The CDR3 DNA follows: TGTGCTAGTGGTTTACCGAGCACAGATACGCAGTATTTT.

This sequence joins TRBV27 and TRBJ1-6; D gene ambiguous. CDR1 and CDR2 (germline): MNHEY, SMNVEV (reference sequence). This CDR3 contains 13 residues. V was clipped by 4 bases and J by 13 bases, with 14 bases between them. CDR3 region: CASSSGVVAPLHF. The CDR3 DNA follows: TGTGCCAGCAGTTCTGGCGTAGTTGCCCCCCTCCACTTT.

J is TRBJ2-1 and V is TRBV27; the D is unclear. CDR1 is MNHEY, CDR2 SMNVEV, per germline (reference sequence). This CDR3 contains 13 residues. V was shortened by 2 bases and J by 8 bases, with 10 bases between the two germline ends. CDR3: CASSLMGLYEQFF. The CDR3 bases are TGTGCCAGCAGTTTAATGGGCTTGTATGAGCAGTTCTTC.

The chain couples TRBV6-1 to TRBJ2-7; D tentatively reads TRBD1 or TRBD2 (5 bases each). Looked up from germline, CDR1 is MNHNS and CDR2 is SASEGT. Between the trimmed V and J ends, which lost 1 base and 4 bases, there was a span of 20 bases. The CDR3 contains 17 residues. The CDR3 region is CASSEGTPLQGAYEQYF. Written as DNA, the CDR3 is TGTGCCAGCAGTGAAGGCACCCCCCTTCAGGGAGCATACGAGCAGTACTTC.

This chain uses TRBV28 with TRBJ2-6, with D hard to call. This CDR3 spans 15 amino acids. CDR1 is MDHEN, CDR2 SYDVKM, per germline. V lost 2 bases and J 2 bases, leaving 7 bases between the germline ends. This chain's CDR3 is CASSLRLTGANVLTF. Here the CDR3 DNA reads TGTGCCAGCAGTTTACGCCTGACTGGGGCCAACGTCCTGACTTTC.